The 14 T cell receptor beta chains below were found in one sample sequenced in a study of response to subunit inactivated influenza vaccine. One entry per CDR3 protein results from TCRdb running MiXCR on the RT-PCR reads. The table includes 500,000 to 650,000 distinct CDR3 sequences, 7.6% detected once. Sequences were derived from PBMCs from blood, sampled roughly 24 months after vaccination. The receptors here all came from a man aged 45 to 75 who received an inactivated influenza vaccine.

The chain recombines TRBV5-1 with TRBJ1-6; TRBD1 is a possible D gene (5 bases). This CDR3 is built from 14 residues. CDR1 SGHRS and CDR2 YFSETQ come from the germline V gene. V shed 4 bases and J shed 8 bases, with 13 bases lying between them. This CDR3 is CASSPWGGDSPLHF. CDR3 sequence (DNA): TGCGCCAGCAGCCCTTGGGGCGGAGATTCACCCCTCCACTTT.

In its sample, this clonotype was seen a few times. The CDR3: CASSLEAGVLETQYF. CDR3 sequence (DNA): TGTGCCAGCAGCTTAGAAGCGGGAGTTTTAGAGACCCAGTACTTC. The rearrangement uses TRBV7-9 and TRBJ2-5; 8 bases agree with TRBD2. With 1 base clipped from V and 4 bases from J, the junction kept 5 bases outside the gene matches. The CDR3 is 15 amino acids. In germline, CDR1 is SEHNR, CDR2 FQNEAQ (reference sequence).

CDR3 DNA: TGTGCCAGCAGTTACCGTACTACGCAGTATTTT. Amino acids: CASSYRTTQYF. V is TRBV6-2 or TRBV6-3 and J is TRBJ2-3; D ambiguous. Germline V gives CDR1 MNHEY, CDR2 SVGEGT. Trimming pared 2 bases from V and 8 bases from J, leaving 5 bases between. The CDR3 runs to 11 residues.

This clonotype was detected ten times or more. The rearrangement uses TRBV20-1 and TRBJ2-3, with 7 bases identical to TRBD2. Losses at the gene ends were 7 bases for V and 2 bases for J; bases not matched to a gene: 9. The CDR3 has 14 amino acids. Germline values: CDR1 DFQATT, CDR2 SNEGSKA (reference sequence). The CDR3 here is CSVRDYDNTDTQYF. The DNA for the CDR3 is TGCAGTGTCCGGGACTACGACAACACAGATACGCAGTATTTT.

This clonotype has only a few counts. This chain joins TRBV10-3 and TRBJ1-6; D perhaps matches TRBD1 (5 bases). This CDR3 has 14 residues. The V end was cut by 4 bases, the J end by 14 bases, with 18 bases between. Germline CDR1 ENHRY, CDR2 SYGVKD. The CDR3 loop is CAISGRDRAGSLHF. In nucleotides, the CDR3 is TGTGCCATCAGTGGACGGGACCGGGCGGGTTCCCTCCACTTT.

The chain has TRBV28 and TRBJ2-3; unclear D gene. The V and J ends lost 1 base and 8 bases respectively, with 16 bases between them. The CDR3 sequence is 15 residues long. Germline V CDR1 and CDR2: MDHEN, SYDVKM. The CDR3 reads CASSLSRIPPVTQYF. CDR3 DNA sequence: TGTGCCAGCAGTTTATCGCGGATACCTCCAGTTACGCAGTATTTT.

The chain employs TRBV6-2 or TRBV6-3 and TRBJ2-5; 8 bases match TRBD2. There are 18 residues in the CDR3. Trimming took 6 bases from V and 2 from J; bases not matched to a gene: 17. Germline assignment: CDR1 MNHEY and CDR2 SVGEGT. The CDR3 coding sequence is TGTGCCAGCAGATCCCCGGGACTAGTCATTCGTCTACAAGAGACCCAGTACTTC. As protein: CASRSPGLVIRLQETQYF.

This clonotype came up many times. The chain links TRBV28 to TRBJ2-1; TRBD1 is a possible D gene (5 bases). Germline V gives CDR1 MDHEN, CDR2 SYDVKM. Trimming left V 3 bases short and J 7 bases short, with 13 bases between. There are 14 residues in the CDR3. Here the CDR3 DNA reads TGTGCCAGCAGTTTTTGGCAGCAGGGAAATGAGCAGTTCTTC. It encodes CASSFWQQGNEQFF.

There are many counts of this clonotype. The CDR3 region has the DNA TGTGCCAGCAGCCCCGGGACAGGGAATCAGCCCCAGCATTTT. It yields the protein CASSPGTGNQPQHF. The chain couples TRBV12-3 or TRBV12-4 to TRBJ1-5; 9 bases are shared with TRBD1. The V gene end was trimmed by 6 bases and the J gene end by 4 bases; junction bases not matched to a gene: 4. CDR3 length equals 14 residues.

As regards this clonotype: Germline is not matched at one junction end, which may reflect a read error. The V gene is TRBV2, the J gene TRBJ1-5; perhaps TRBD1 as D (5 bases). The germline V gene encodes CDR1 SNHLY and CDR2 FYNNEI. This CDR3 has 13 residues. CDR3 amino acids: CASSRDANQPQHF. DNA for the CDR3: TGTGCCAGCAGCAGGGACGCCAATCAACCCCAGCATTTT.

This clonotype was recorded a few times. The V gene is TRBV7-9, the J gene TRBJ1-2, with TRBD1 as a possible D gene (6 bases). The CDR3 spans 17 residues. The germline V gene has CDR1 SEHNR and CDR2 FQNEAQ (reference sequence). With 3 bases removed from V and 7 bases from J, the gap between germline ends came to 24 bases. CDR3 sequence reads: CASSLSRGGGTTTGYTF. For the CDR3, the DNA is TGTGCCAGCAGCTTGTCTAGAGGGGGGGGAACAACTACTGGCTACACCTTC.

In its sample, this clonotype was seen a few times. V gene TRBV20-1 combines with J gene TRBJ2-1; D assignment may be TRBD1 or TRBD2 (5 bases each). The CDR3 contains 17 residues. The germline V gene encodes CDR1 DFQATT and CDR2 SNEGSKA (reference sequence). The V end was cut by 5 bases, the J end by 0 bases, with 20 bases between. This CDR3 reads CSAGGRGPTGSYNEQFF. In DNA form, the CDR3 reads TGCAGTGCTGGGGGACGGGGACCCACCGGCTCCTACAATGAGCAGTTCTTC.

There are many counts of this clonotype. V is TRBV27 and J is TRBJ2-1; D is perhaps TRBD2 (5 bases). The ends were cut back, 2 bases at V and 2 bases at J, with 10 bases in the middle. CDR1 MNHEY and CDR2 SMNVEV come from the germline V gene (reference sequence). The CDR3 extends over 15 amino acids. CDR3 nucleotide sequence: TGTGCCAGCAGTTTAGGACCGCGGGCCTACAATGAGCAGTTCTTC. Its protein product is CASSLGPRAYNEQFF.

V gene TRBV20-1 combines with J gene TRBJ2-3; possible D gene TRBD2, 5 bases. The V end was cut by 3 bases, the J end by 5 bases, with 12 bases between. In germline, CDR1 is DFQATT, CDR2 SNEGSKA (reference sequence). CDR3 length: 13 amino acids. This CDR3 is CSASEGVVDTQYF. For the CDR3, the DNA is TGCAGTGCTAGTGAGGGAGTGGTAGATACGCAGTATTTT.